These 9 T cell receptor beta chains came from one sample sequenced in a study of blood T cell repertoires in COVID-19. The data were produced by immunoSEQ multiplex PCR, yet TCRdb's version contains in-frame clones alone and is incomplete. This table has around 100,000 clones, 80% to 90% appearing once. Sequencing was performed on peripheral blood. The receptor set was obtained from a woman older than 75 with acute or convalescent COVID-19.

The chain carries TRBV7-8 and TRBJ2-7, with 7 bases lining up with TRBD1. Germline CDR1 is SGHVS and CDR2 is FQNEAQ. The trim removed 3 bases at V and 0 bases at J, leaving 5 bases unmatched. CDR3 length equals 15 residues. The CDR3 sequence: CASSLGQGVSYEQYF. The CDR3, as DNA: TGTGCCAGCAGCTTGGGCCAGGGGGTCTCCTACGAGCAGTACTTC.

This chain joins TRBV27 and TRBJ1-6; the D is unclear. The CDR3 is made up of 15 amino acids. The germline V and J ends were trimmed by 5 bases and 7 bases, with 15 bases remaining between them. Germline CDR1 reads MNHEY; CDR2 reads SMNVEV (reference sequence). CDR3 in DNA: TGTGCCAGCAGTCTTGCGGGTAGACAAAATTCACCCCTCCACTTT. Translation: CASSLAGRQNSPLHF.

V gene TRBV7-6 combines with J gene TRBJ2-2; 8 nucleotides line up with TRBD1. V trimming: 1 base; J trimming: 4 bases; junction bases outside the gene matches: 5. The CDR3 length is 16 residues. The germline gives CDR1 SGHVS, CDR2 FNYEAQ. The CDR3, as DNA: TGTGCCAGCAGCTTAGAAGGGGGACAGGTCACCGGGGAGCTGTTTTTT. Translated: CASSLEGGQVTGELFF.

The CDR3 spells CASSMLTGGSEQYF. The DNA for the CDR3 is TGTGCCAGCAGCATGCTGACAGGGGGAAGCGAGCAGTACTTC. The V gene is TRBV5-8, the J gene TRBJ2-7; 9 bases are shared with TRBD1. Germline-derived CDR1 and CDR2 are SGHTS and YDEGEE. V lost 4 bases, J lost 6 bases, and 8 bases stayed unmatched. The CDR3 covers 14 residues.

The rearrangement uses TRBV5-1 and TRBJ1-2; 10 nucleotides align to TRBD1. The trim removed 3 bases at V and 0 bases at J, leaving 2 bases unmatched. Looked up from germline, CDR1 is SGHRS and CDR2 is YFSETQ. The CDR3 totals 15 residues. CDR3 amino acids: CASSWGQGTNYGYTF. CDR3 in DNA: TGCGCCAGCAGCTGGGGACAGGGGACTAACTATGGCTACACCTTC.

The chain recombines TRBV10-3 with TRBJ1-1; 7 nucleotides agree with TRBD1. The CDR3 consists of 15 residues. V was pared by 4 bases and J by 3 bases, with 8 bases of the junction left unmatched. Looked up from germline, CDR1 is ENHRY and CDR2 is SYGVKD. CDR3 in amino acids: CAISGRQGGDTEAFF. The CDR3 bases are TGTGCCATCAGTGGACGACAGGGCGGAGACACTGAAGCTTTCTTT.

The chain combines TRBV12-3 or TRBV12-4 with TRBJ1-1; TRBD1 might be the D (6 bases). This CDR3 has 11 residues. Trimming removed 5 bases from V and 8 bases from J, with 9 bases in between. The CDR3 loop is CASSGDREAFF. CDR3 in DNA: TGTGCCAGCAGTGGAGACAGGGAAGCTTTCTTT.

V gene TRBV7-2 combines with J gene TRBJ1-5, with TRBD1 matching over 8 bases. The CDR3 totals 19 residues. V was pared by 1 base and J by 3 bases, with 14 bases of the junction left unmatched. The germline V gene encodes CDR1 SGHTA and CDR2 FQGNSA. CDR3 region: CASSLVFVRTGLFNQPQHF. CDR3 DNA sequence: TGTGCCAGCAGCTTAGTTTTTGTGAGGACAGGGCTCTTCAATCAGCCCCAGCATTTT.

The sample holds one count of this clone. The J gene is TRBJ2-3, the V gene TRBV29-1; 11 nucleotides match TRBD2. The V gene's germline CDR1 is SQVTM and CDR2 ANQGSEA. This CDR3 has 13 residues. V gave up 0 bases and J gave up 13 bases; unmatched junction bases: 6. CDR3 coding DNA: TGCAGCGTTGAAGATCTAGCGGGGGGACCTGAGTATTTT. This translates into CSVEDLAGGPEYF.